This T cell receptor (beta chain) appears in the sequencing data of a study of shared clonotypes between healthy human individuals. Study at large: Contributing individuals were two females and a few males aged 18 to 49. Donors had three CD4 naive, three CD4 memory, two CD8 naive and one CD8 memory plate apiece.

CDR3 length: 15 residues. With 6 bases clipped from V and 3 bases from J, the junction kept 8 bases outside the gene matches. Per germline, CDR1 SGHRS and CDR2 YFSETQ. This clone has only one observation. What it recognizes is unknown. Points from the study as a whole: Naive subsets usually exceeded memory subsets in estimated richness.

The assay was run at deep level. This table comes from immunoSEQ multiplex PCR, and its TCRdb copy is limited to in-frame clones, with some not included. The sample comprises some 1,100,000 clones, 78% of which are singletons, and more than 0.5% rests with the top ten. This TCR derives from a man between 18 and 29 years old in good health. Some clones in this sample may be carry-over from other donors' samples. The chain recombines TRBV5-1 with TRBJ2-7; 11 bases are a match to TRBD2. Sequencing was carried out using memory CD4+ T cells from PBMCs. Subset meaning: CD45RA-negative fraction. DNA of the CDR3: TGCGCCAGCACCCAGGGACTAGCGGATGACTACGAGCAGTACTTC. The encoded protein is CASTQGLADDYEQYF. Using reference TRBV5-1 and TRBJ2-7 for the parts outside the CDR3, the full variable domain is KAGVTQTPRYLIKTRGQQVTLSCSPISGHRSVSWYQQTPGQGLQFLFEYFSETQRNKGNFPGRFSGRQFSNSRSEMNVSTLELGDSALYLCASTQGLADDYEQYFGPGTRLTVT.